The clone carrying this T cell receptor (beta chain) was found a few times. The repertoire was sequenced with immunoSEQ multiplex PCR; TCRdb's copy has only in-frame clones and lacks some. The table lists 300,000 or so clones, roughly nine tenths of them singletons, with around 2.5% in the top ten. Study members were between roughly 18 and 100 years old and lived in approximately 25 US regions. Recovered Cohort 3 donors showed two negative PCRs, clearance, or symptom resolution. This entry belongs to a study of blood T cell repertoires in COVID-19. About the research overall: Some COVID-19 samples were acute and others convalescent; all came from the United States, Italy and Spain.

The CDR3 is 12 amino acids. Germline lookup yields CDR1 LNHDA and CDR2 SQIVND (reference sequence). The sample consisted of PBMCs or T cells enriched from blood (not recorded which). The chain joins TRBV19 to TRBJ2-7; 11 positions agree with TRBD1. The receptor's source is a man aged 55 to 70 who had recovered from COVID-19. Here the CDR3 reads CASILGWDRGKV. CDR3 DNA sequence: TGTGCCAGTATCCTGGGGTGGGACAGGGGGAAGGTC.